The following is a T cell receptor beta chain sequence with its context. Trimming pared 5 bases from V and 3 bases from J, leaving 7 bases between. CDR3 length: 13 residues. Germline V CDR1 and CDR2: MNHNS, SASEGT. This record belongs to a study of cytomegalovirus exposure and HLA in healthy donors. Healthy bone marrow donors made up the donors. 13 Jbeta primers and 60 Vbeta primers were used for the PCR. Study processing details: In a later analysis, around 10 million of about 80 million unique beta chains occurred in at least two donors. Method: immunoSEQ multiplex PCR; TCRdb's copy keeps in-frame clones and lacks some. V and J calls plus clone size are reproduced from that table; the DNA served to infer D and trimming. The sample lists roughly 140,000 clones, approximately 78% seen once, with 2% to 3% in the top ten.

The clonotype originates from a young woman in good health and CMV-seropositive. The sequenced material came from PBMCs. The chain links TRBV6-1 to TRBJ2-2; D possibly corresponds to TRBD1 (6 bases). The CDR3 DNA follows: TGTGCCAGCAGTACAGGGTACACCGGGGAGCTGTTTTTT. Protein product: CASSTGYTGELFF.